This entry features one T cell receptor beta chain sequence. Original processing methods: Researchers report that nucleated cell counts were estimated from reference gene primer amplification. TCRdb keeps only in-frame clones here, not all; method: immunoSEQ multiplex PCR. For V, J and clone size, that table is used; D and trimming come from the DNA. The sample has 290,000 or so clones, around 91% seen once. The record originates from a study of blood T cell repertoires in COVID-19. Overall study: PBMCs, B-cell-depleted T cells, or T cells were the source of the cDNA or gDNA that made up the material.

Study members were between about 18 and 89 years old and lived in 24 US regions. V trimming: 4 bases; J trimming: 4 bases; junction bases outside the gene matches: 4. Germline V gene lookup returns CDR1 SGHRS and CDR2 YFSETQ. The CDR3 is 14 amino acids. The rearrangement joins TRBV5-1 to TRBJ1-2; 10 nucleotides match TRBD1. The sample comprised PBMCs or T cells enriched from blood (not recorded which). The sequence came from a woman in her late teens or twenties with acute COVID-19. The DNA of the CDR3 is TGCGCCAGCAGCGCCGGACAGGGGGGCTATGGCTACACCTTC. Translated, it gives CASSAGQGGYGYTF.